This T cell receptor (beta chain) comes out of a study of blood T cell repertoires in COVID-19. Study-level information: T cells, B-cell-depleted T cells, or PBMCs provided the cDNA or gDNA that served as material.

Some clones are missing from TCRdb's copy, which holds only in-frame ones; the method was immunoSEQ multiplex PCR. The data hold about 140,000 clones, with under 85% observed a single time. This CDR3 contains 19 residues. The V gene's germline CDR1 is SGHNT and CDR2 YENEEA. V was pared by 5 bases and J by 6 bases, with 21 bases of the junction left unmatched. Donors were grouped by their self-reported clinical history. This sequence joins TRBV11-3 and TRBJ2-1, with 8 bases lining up with TRBD2. The TCR sequence derives from a woman between 18 and 30 years old who had been exposed to COVID-19. Source material: PBMCs or T cells enriched from blood (not recorded which). In nucleotides, the CDR3 is TGTGCCAGCAGCCCAGGGACTTTACTAGGGACTAGGAACCGCAATGAGCAGTTCTTC. This encodes CASSPGTLLGTRNRNEQFF.